This record concerns one TCR beta chain sequence. The sample holds other DNA sequences that translate to the same CDR3. The source of the sample is a study of shared clonotypes between healthy human individuals. Across the study: The plates for each donor numbered three CD4 naive, three CD4 memory, two CD8 naive and one CD8 memory.

Genomic DNA per cell subset filled all wells of several immunoSEQ plates. Original data processing: ImmunoSEQ supplied junction-only sequences lacking quality scores, so filtering was different. Sequenced by immunoSEQ multiplex PCR; TCRdb stores in-frame clones only, minus some. V and J calls plus clone size are reproduced from that table; the DNA served to infer D and trimming. The profile covers about 960,000 clones, with approximately 76% appearing a single time and approximately 1.5% taken by the ten largest. Trimming pared 8 bases from V and 4 bases from J, leaving 9 bases between. This CDR3 spans 12 amino acids. Per the germline V gene, CDR1 is MDHEN and CDR2 is SYDVKM.

V and J are TRBV28 and TRBJ1-5; D is unclear. The clonotype was recovered from a man aged 18-30 years in good health. The sample taken for sequencing was memory CD4+ T cells sorted from blood. Subset defined: CD45RA-negative fraction. The CDR3 loop is CASGSGNQPQHF. CDR3 DNA: TGTGCCAGCGGCAGCGGTAATCAGCCCCAGCATTTT.